The rows below give T cell receptor beta chains drawn from one sample of a study of cytomegalovirus exposure and HLA in healthy donors. Sequenced by immunoSEQ multiplex PCR; TCRdb stores in-frame clones only, minus some. This table holds under 200,000 clones, over 80% found once. The sequenced sample was PBMCs. These receptors all come from a girl aged 10 to 17 in good health and CMV-seropositive. The CDR3 runs from the conserved cysteine through the conserved F or W. The D gene is left open where the match is weak. For some rows the clone size is stated as once, few or many, or as a class when expanded; others skip it.

abundance: few; d_gene: TRBD1; j_gene: TRBJ1-5; v_gene: TRBV2; CDR3aa: CASRRGTVFNQPQHF; CDR3nt: TGTGCCAGCAGACGGGGGACAGTCTTCAATCAGCCCCAGCATTTT
abundance: few; d_gene: NA; j_gene: TRBJ2-7; v_gene: TRBV4-1; CDR3aa: CASSQAPSYEQYF; CDR3nt: TGCGCCAGCAGCCAAGCCCCCTCGTACGAGCAGTACTTC
abundance: NA; d_gene: TRBD2; j_gene: TRBJ2-1; v_gene: TRBV5-1; CDR3aa: CASSFQTSVDYNEQFF; CDR3nt: TGCGCCAGCAGCTTCCAGACTAGCGTCGACTACAATGAGCAGTTCTTC
abundance: NA; d_gene: TRBD2; j_gene: TRBJ2-1; v_gene: TRBV28; CDR3aa: CASSSGTSDYNEQFF; CDR3nt: TGTGCCAGCAGTTCCGGGACTAGCGACTACAATGAGCAGTTCTTC
abundance: NA; d_gene: TRBD2; j_gene: TRBJ2-7; v_gene: TRBV4-2; CDR3aa: CASSLGTSAFDEQYF; CDR3nt: TGTGCCAGCAGCCTTGGGACTAGTGCGTTCGACGAGCAGTACTTC
abundance: few; d_gene: NA; j_gene: TRBJ1-3; v_gene: TRBV10-1; CDR3aa: CASSKDLSSGNTIYF; CDR3nt: TGCGCCAGCAGTAAGGACTTAAGCTCTGGAAACACCATATATTTT
abundance: NA; d_gene: TRBD1; j_gene: TRBJ2-5; v_gene: TRBV5-1; CDR3aa: CASSLAGQGETQYF; CDR3nt: TGCGCCAGCAGCTTGGCGGGACAGGGAGAGACCCAGTACTTC
abundance: NA; d_gene: NA; j_gene: TRBJ2-2; v_gene: TRBV19; CDR3aa: CASRQVNTGELFF; CDR3nt: TGTGCCAGTAGACAGGTGAACACCGGGGAGCTGTTTTTT
abundance: NA; d_gene: NA; j_gene: TRBJ1-1; v_gene: TRBV7-2; CDR3aa: CASSLELGWARTNTEAFF; CDR3nt: TGTGCCAGCAGCTTAGAACTAGGTTGGGCCAGAACGAACACTGAAGCTTTCTTT
abundance: NA; d_gene: TRBD1; j_gene: TRBJ2-1; v_gene: TRBV5-6; CDR3aa: CASSFYRGRDEQFF; CDR3nt: TGTGCCAGCAGCTTTTACAGGGGGCGGGATGAGCAGTTCTTC
abundance: NA; d_gene: NA; j_gene: TRBJ2-7; v_gene: TRBV7-2; CDR3aa: CASSFETVEQYF; CDR3nt: TGTGCCAGCAGCTTCGAGACAGTAGAACAGTACTTC
abundance: once; d_gene: NA; j_gene: TRBJ1-3; v_gene: TRBV28; CDR3aa: CASSWPGSGNTIYF; CDR3nt: TGTGCCAGCAGTTGGCCAGGCTCTGGAAACACCATATATTTT
abundance: NA; d_gene: NA; j_gene: TRBJ2-1; v_gene: TRBV21-1; CDR3aa: CASSGRVSNYNEQFF; CDR3nt: TGTGCCAGCAGCGGCAGGGTGTCGAACTACAATGAGCAGTTCTTC
abundance: NA; d_gene: TRBD2; j_gene: TRBJ2-1; v_gene: TRBV2; CDR3aa: CASSGLAAPGGEQFF; CDR3nt: TGTGCCAGCAGCGGACTAGCGGCCCCCGGGGGTGAGCAGTTCTTC
abundance: once; d_gene: NA; j_gene: TRBJ1-1; v_gene: TRBV5-6; CDR3aa: CASSLAVGQNTEAFF; CDR3nt: TGTGCCAGCAGCTTGGCCGTGGGGCAGAACACTGAAGCTTTCTTT
abundance: NA; d_gene: TRBD1; j_gene: TRBJ2-1; v_gene: TRBV7-2; CDR3aa: CASGTGLHEQFF; CDR3nt: TGTGCCAGCGGGACAGGGTTGCATGAGCAGTTCTTC
abundance: NA; d_gene: NA; j_gene: TRBJ1-1; v_gene: TRBV10-3; CDR3aa: CAITGTRDGDTEAFF; CDR3nt: TGTGCCATCACTGGGACAAGAGACGGGGACACTGAAGCTTTCTTT
abundance: NA; d_gene: TRBD1; j_gene: TRBJ2-2; v_gene: TRBV7-7; CDR3aa: CASSFGQGGNTGELFF; CDR3nt: TGTGCTAGCAGTTTCGGACAGGGAGGGAACACCGGGGAGCTGTTTTTT
abundance: NA; d_gene: TRBD2; j_gene: TRBJ2-3; v_gene: TRBV6-5; CDR3aa: CASSYEAGGSTDTQYF; CDR3nt: TGTGCCAGCAGTTACGAAGCGGGGGGGTCCACAGATACGCAGTATTTT
abundance: NA; d_gene: TRBD1; j_gene: TRBJ1-1; v_gene: TRBV4-3; CDR3aa: CASSQDRAGGTEAFF; CDR3nt: TGCGCCAGCAGCCAAGATCGGGCAGGGGGCACTGAAGCTTTCTTT
abundance: NA; d_gene: TRBD1; j_gene: TRBJ2-1; v_gene: TRBV10-3; CDR3aa: CAISLAGGNNEQFF; CDR3nt: TGTGCCATCAGTCTCGCAGGGGGAAACAATGAGCAGTTCTTC
abundance: NA; d_gene: TRBD1; j_gene: TRBJ1-4; v_gene: TRBV6-5; CDR3aa: CASTRGLGTNEKLFF; CDR3nt: TGTGCCAGCACCAGGGGGCTGGGGACTAATGAAAAACTGTTTTTT
abundance: NA; d_gene: TRBD2; j_gene: TRBJ2-7; v_gene: TRBV14; CDR3aa: CASSQERGVEQYF; CDR3nt: TGTGCCAGCAGCCAAGAGCGGGGGGTCGAGCAGTACTTC
abundance: NA; d_gene: NA; j_gene: TRBJ2-7; v_gene: TRBV28; CDR3aa: CASSFQVSYEQYF; CDR3nt: TGTGCCAGCAGTTTTCAGGTATCCTACGAGCAGTACTTC
abundance: NA; d_gene: TRBD1; j_gene: TRBJ1-2; v_gene: TRBV18; CDR3aa: CASSGDRGQIGYTF; CDR3nt: TGTGCCAGCTCAGGCGACAGGGGGCAAATTGGCTACACCTTC
abundance: NA; d_gene: NA; j_gene: TRBJ1-1; v_gene: TRBV7-6; CDR3aa: CASSKRQGEMSTEAFF; CDR3nt: TGTGCCAGCAGTAAACGCCAGGGCGAGATGTCCACTGAAGCTTTCTTT